This entry describes one T cell receptor beta chain. There is no known antigen for this receptor. One base away there is no much larger clone; base qualities are not given. The data were taken from a study of control samples from healthy donors and cancer patients (dated by TCRdb to the early 2020s). At the junction V is shortened by 0 bases and J by 7 bases, with 16 bases in between. The germline V gene gives CDR1 as SGDLS and CDR2 as YYNGEE. Including cysteine and phenylalanine, the CDR3 has 15 amino acids. The kept DNA is CDR3 alone, 45 bases in frame from the first base. Libraries came from the immunoSEQ multiplex PCR assay. This is the immuneACCESS table as TCRdb keeps it, with only in-frame sequences that have V and J called. A part of the clones is gone; compared with another copy, unresolved V genes explain less than half, and the rest is unexplained. The sample profile shows 130,000 to 150,000 clones; approximately 91% of them were found once. 8.5% to 9.5% of the sample is held by the ten biggest clonotypes.

The TCR was taken from a woman in her thirties in good health. The V gene is TRBV9 and the J gene is TRBJ1-1, with TRBD1 perhaps the D gene, on 5 matching bases. The specimen was blood. DNA sequence: TGTGCCAGCAGCGTAGAAGGAGGGGCAACAGGTGAAGCTTTCTTT. This is translated as CASSVEGGATGEAFF.